The clone carrying this T cell receptor (beta chain) was counted only a few times. Antigen unknown. The entry originates in a study of cytomegalovirus exposure and HLA in healthy donors. As for the study in general: T cells numbering around 170 million yielded some 100 million unique TCR beta sequences in an earlier analysis.

This PCR relied on a set of 60 Vbeta primers and 13 Jbeta primers. TCRdb's copy holds only in-frame clones and misses some; the assay was immunoSEQ multiplex PCR. The data show about 110,000 clones, 15% seen once. At collection, donors were nominally healthy, but unrecorded immune exposures were probable. The study's findings and limits: Researchers had no immune exposure information except CMV serostatus available.

Germline V lookup: CDR1 MNHEY, CDR2 SVGAGI. After removal of 5 bases from V and 5 bases from J, the junction contained 5 bases not matched to a gene. The length of the CDR3 is 13 residues. The TCR originated in a woman aged 18 to 35 in good health and CMV-seronegative. The V and J genes are TRBV6-5 and TRBJ2-5; 7 bases are shared with TRBD2. Sample: PBMCs. The CDR3 sequence: CASSPPGGETQYF. The CDR3 DNA sequence: TGTGCCAGCAGTCCTCCCGGGGGGGAGACCCAGTACTTC.